Detailed here is one TCR beta chain. The antigen remains undetermined. Libraries were prepared by immunoSEQ multiplex PCR; TCRdb keeps only in-frame clonotypes and omits some of them. The sample lists 11,000 or so clones, less than 75% occurring once. This sample stems from a study of tumor-infiltrating lymphocytes in localized non-small cell lung cancer. Looking at the study overall: Some samples were collected after neoadjuvant chemotherapy; smokers, never-smokers and several histologies were included. Each patient gave resected tumor and non-adjacent uninvolved lung tissue.

Overall study findings and caveats: Tumors had more T cell infiltration than uninvolved lung, per TCRbeta sequencing and CD3 counts.

Germline values: CDR1 SGDLS, CDR2 YYNGEE. V was cut by 4 bases and J by 1 base, with 12 bases left in between. The CDR3 consists of 14 residues. The chain has TRBV9 and TRBJ2-7, with D tentatively TRBD1 or TRBD2 (6 bases each). The sequencing sample was made of uninvolved lung tissue not adjacent to the tumor. The sequence was collected from a human donor with non-small cell lung cancer. Written as DNA, the CDR3 is TGTGCCAGCAGCCCGGAGGGGGTTTCCTACGAGCAGTACTTC. Its translation: CASSPEGVSYEQYF.